This T cell receptor (beta chain) was observed in a study of naive and memory T cell subsets listed by TCRdb under 2017. Concerning the study at large: The study applied an open-source, UMI-based TCR alpha and beta sequencing pipeline to sorted naive and memory peripheral blood T cell subsets. The results of the functional CMV T cell responses matched the IgG serology results in every case. RNA was DNase-treated and reverse transcribed with TCR constant-region primers, mostly using SuperScript III. Results and caveats for the whole study, not just this receptor: In both CD4 and CD8 cells, going from naive through CM, EM and EMRA, the Gini index went up while Shannon and inverse Simpson diversity went down. A power law was followed by TCR abundance, with an exponent that differed between naive and memory subsets but was consistent across the three individuals. Single alpha or beta chain sequences, rather than paired alpha/beta receptors, were used to define clonotypes. After error correction, over 90% of naive TCR sequences appeared only once, giving much steeper abundance distributions than memory subsets. RNA-based TCR counts may be affected by expression changes linked to T cell activation and differentiation. The repertoire findings for the naive and memory subsets could not be validated against a ground truth, as none was available.

This clonotype was recorded a few times. This clone's antigen is unknown. Base quality data are lacking; no much larger clone is found one base away. Separate amplification of TCR alpha and beta chain libraries was performed from the second PCR step onward. CMV status of each donor was established by measuring IFNgamma production from CD4+ T cells after fresh PBMCs were stimulated overnight with CMV viral lysate. Miltenyi beads were used first to positively select CD4 T cells, and CD8 T cells were then positively selected from the CD4-negative fraction. Cells stained for CD3, CD4, CD8, CD45RA, CD27 and a live/dead dye were sorted on a BD Aria II into four subsets by CD45RA and CD27. The sorting gate for effector memory cells was CD45RA-CD27-, and the sorting gate for EMRA cells was CD45RA+CD27-. Blood came from three healthy volunteers, each fractionated into CD4 and CD8 T cells and then into four differentiation subsets. Around 130 ml of peripheral blood was taken from each donor, and PBMC were separated by density-gradient centrifugation on Ficoll-Paque PLUS. Sorted cells were lysed in RLT buffer, and RNA was extracted with a Qiagen RNeasy kit and stored at -80°C.

The library relied on UMI-ligation and nested PCR. The beta constant-region primer was an equimolar mix of two oligonucleotides covering both TRBC1 and TRBC2. A single-stranded oligonucleotide bearing the SP2 primer plus a 12-nucleotide UMI was ligated onto the 3' end of the cDNA by T4 RNA ligase 1. The ligated cDNA went through four rounds of PCR with nested alpha and beta constant-region primers together with the SP2 primer. Incubation of the ligation reaction was carried out at 16 degrees C for about 18-24 hours. PCR2 was usually performed as a SYBR Green qPCR and halted at a preset threshold so that over-amplification would not occur. Agencourt AMPure XP magnetic beads were used for all purifications after the first. Libraries were quantified by Qubit and checked on a TapeStation, where a main peak was expected near 650 bp. The pooled libraries were sequenced on an Illumina MiSeq using v2 2x251 paired-end kits, which usually yielded roughly 1-2 million reads per sample. Each sample was pooled at 4 nM, and roughly 4.5-8% PhiX was included to help cluster recognition. Under the source paper's analysis protocol: Using tag matching that tolerated one base-pair mismatch, Decombinator assigned V and J genes to FASTQ reads that had been processed by Demultiplexor. By using UMIs, Collapsinator corrected both sequencing errors and the frequency errors caused by PCR heterogeneity. CDR3Translator translated TCRs and extracted CDR3s from the conserved cysteine to the FGXG phenylalanine, flagging non-productive sequences. Gini, Shannon entropy and inverse Simpson indices were calculated on repertoires that had been subsampled to equal numbers of UMI-defined TCRs. Clonotype abundance distributions were fitted to a power law by maximum likelihood within the linear range. On one naive CD8 sample, the pipeline and MIGEC gave similar UMI counts, unique TCR numbers and clonal distributions. A set of roughly 6,600 CMV-associated CDR3 sequences, compiled from VDJdb and a published dataset, was used to search the repertoires. The raw public reads went through TCRdb reprocessing: fastp at Q25, MiXCR clone calling, in-frame beta chains kept. Each CDR3 protein appears once, grouped with its most common genes and DNA. The V and J calls reflect TCRdb's pipeline rather than the authors' work. For this sample there are over 25,000 distinct CDR3 sequences; about 10% appear just once. The ten largest clones represent roughly a sixth of the sample.

CDR1 and CDR2 (SGHTA, FQGNSA) derive from the germline V gene. Reading from cysteine to phenylalanine, the CDR3 counts 13 amino acids. Only the CDR3 DNA is retained, 39 bases long and in frame from the first base. V was cut back by 5 bases and J by 4 bases, leaving a gap of 12 bases between them. Sequencing was carried out using effector memory CD4+ T cells from blood. The cell subset or site label corresponds to: effector memory, CD45RA- CD27-. The sequence links TRBV7-2 to TRBJ2-7; the D gene cannot be resolved reliably. The TCR originated in a human donor in good health. The CDR3 reads CASSRTGPYEQYF. The nucleotide sequence reads TGTGCCAGCAGCCGGACCGGTCCTTACGAGCAGTACTTC.